Here is one TCR beta chain with its context. Its cognate antigen is unknown. The data originate from a study of cytomegalovirus exposure and HLA in healthy donors. Germline V gene data show CDR1 as SGHRS and CDR2 as YFSETQ. CDR3 length: 15 amino acids. Trimming pared 6 bases from V and 1 base from J, leaving 13 bases between. The PCR employed 60 Vbeta primers together with 13 Jbeta primers. Data came from immunoSEQ multiplex PCR; TCRdb stores just in-frame clones and leaves some out. This table has 150,000 to 200,000 clones, 75% to 80% appearing once. General study results and limits: Earlier findings revealed that most TCR beta V segments proved productive either about 87% or about 30% of the time. Later on, a genetic analysis was performed. It linked a missense variant in DCLRE1C with V- and J-gene trimming of TCR beta.

This chain links TRBV5-1 with TRBJ2-2, with D possibly matching TRBD2 (5 bases). The specimen was PBMCs. The TCR comes from a middle-aged man in good health and CMV-seropositive. The CDR3 reads CASTSRSLNTGELFF. The CDR3 DNA reads as TGCGCCAGCACTAGCCGATCTTTGAACACCGGGGAGCTGTTTTTT.